This T cell receptor beta chain was sequenced during a study of T cell repertoires in aging, cancer and after chemotherapy. Turning to the study itself: Donors were grouped into six age bands spanning 30 or younger through 70 or older. Patients with glioblastoma brain tumors were sampled before and after temozolomide-based therapy. General observations from the study: Healthy donors lost TCR diversity with age mainly through richness, cancer patients through richness and evenness.

TCR beta rearrangements were amplified from peripheral blood genomic DNA. Notes on this clonotype: The antigen remains unidentified.

Multiplex touch-down PCR with TRB-A/B primers amplified rearranged V-D-J TRB sequences. TCRdb used MiXCR to reprocess the multiplex PCR reads, holding one entry per CDR3 protein. This sample yields over 8,000 distinct CDR3 sequences, of which about two fifths are seen a single time; approximately 13% belongs to the top ten. Between the trimmed V and J ends, which lost 2 bases and 4 bases, there was a span of 16 bases. CDR3 size: 16 residues. Germline V lookup: CDR1 KGHDR, CDR2 SFDVKD. The specimen was blood. The source of this sequence is a human donor with a solid tumor. The V call is TRBV24-1, the J call TRBJ1-2, with D possibly TRBD1 on 6 matching bases. In DNA form, the CDR3 reads TGTGCCACCAGTGATTCCAGTCAGGGACACTCCTATGGCTACACCTTC. Amino acids: CATSDSSQGHSYGYTF.